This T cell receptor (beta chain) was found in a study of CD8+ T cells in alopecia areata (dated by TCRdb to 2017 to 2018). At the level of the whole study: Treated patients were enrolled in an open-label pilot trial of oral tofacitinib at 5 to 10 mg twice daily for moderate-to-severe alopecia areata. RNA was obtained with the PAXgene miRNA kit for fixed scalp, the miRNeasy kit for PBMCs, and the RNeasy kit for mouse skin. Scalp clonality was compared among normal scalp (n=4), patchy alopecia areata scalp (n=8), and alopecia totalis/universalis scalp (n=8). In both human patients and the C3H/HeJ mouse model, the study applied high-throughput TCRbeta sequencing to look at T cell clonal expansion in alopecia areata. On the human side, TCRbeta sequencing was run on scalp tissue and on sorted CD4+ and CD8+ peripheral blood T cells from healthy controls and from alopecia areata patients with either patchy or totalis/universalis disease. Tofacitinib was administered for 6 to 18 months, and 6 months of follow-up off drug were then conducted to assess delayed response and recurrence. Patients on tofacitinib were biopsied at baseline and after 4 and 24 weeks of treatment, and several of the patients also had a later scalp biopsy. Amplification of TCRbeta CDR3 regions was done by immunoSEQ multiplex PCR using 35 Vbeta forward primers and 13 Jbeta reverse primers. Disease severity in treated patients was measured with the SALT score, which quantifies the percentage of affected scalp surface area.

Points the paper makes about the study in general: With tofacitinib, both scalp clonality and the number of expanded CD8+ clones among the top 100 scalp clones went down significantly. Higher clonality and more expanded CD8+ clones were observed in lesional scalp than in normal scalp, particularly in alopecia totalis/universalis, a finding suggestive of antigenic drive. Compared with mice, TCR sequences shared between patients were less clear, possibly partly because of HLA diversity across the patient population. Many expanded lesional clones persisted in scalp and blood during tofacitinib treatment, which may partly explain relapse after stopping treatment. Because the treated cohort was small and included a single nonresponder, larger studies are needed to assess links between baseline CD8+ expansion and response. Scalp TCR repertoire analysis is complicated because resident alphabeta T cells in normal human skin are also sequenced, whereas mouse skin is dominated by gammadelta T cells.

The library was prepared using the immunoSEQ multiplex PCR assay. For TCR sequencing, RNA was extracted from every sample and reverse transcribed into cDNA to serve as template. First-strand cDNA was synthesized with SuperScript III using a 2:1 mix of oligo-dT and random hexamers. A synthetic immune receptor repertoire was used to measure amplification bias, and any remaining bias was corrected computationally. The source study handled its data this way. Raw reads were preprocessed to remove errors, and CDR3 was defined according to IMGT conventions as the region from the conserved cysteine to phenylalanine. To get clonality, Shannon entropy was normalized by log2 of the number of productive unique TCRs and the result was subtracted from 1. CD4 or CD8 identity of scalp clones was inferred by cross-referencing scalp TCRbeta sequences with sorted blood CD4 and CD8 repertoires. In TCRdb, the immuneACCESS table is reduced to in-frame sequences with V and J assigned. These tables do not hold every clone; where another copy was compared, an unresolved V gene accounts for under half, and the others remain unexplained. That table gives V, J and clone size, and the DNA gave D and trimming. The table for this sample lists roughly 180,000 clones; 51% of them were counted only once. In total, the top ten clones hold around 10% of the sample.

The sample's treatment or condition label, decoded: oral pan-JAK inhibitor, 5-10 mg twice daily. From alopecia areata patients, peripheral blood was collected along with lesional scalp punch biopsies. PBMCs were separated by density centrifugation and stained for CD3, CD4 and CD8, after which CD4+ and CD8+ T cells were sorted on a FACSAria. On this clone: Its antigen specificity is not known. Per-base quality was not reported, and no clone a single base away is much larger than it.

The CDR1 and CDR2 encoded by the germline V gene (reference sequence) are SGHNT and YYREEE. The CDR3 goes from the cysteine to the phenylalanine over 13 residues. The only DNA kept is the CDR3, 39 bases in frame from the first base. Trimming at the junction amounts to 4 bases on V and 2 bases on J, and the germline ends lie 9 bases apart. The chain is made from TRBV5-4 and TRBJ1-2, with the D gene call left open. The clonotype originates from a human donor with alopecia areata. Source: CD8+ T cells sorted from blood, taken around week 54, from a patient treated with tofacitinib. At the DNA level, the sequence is TGTGCCAGCAGCCCACAAACCAACTATGGCTACACCTTC. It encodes CASSPQTNYGYTF.